This T cell receptor (beta chain) was sequenced for a study of T cells in Graves' hyperthyroidism and ophthalmopathy. This CDR3 comprises 15 residues. Germline V gives CDR1 SGHTA, CDR2 FQGNSA. V lost 5 bases and J lost 5, with 17 bases in between. This clonotype was recorded at least ten times. Researchers amplified the TCR beta CDR3 regions from RNA transcripts. The HTBI primer set served for first-round RT-PCR of the TCR CDR3. TCRdb analysed the multiplex PCR reads with MiXCR anew, one entry per CDR3 protein. The profile shows about 640,000 distinct CDR3 sequences, roughly 14% of them singletons. This chain connects TRBV7-2 to TRBJ2-3; D is ambiguous. The source material was blood. The source is a woman aged 50 to 60 with Graves' ophthalmopathy. CDR3 sequence reads: CASSPSRWAQDTQYF. The CDR3 DNA reads as TGTGCCAGCAGCCCAAGCCGTTGGGCTCAAGATACGCAGTATTTT.